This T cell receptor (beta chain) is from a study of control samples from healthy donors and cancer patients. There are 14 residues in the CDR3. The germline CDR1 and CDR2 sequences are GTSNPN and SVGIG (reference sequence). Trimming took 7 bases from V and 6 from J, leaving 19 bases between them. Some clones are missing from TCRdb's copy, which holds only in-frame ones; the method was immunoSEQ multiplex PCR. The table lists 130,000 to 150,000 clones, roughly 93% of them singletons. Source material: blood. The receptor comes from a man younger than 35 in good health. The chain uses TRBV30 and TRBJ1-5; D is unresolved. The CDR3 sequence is CAFSKTGGFQPQHF. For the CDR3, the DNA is TGTGCCTTCTCTAAGACGGGAGGGTTTCAGCCCCAGCATTTT.